Listed below are T cell receptor beta chains from one sample, sequenced in a study of blood T cell repertoires in COVID-19. TCRdb keeps only in-frame clones here, not all; method: immunoSEQ multiplex PCR. The sample contains about 260,000 clones, 80% to 90% of which appear only once. Specimen: peripheral blood. These receptors were collected from a woman in her 70s with COVID-19, enrolled during active disease. CDR3s include the opening cysteine and the closing phenylalanine or tryptophan. D genes are given only for firm matches. Part of the rows lack a size; the others show once, few, many or a class for expanded clones.

TRBJ1-3 | - | - | TRBV4-3 | TGCGCCAGCAGCCAAGAAGCGGGCATCCTTTCCGGAAACACCATATATTTT | CASSQEAGILSGNTIYF
TRBJ2-5 | TRBD1 | - | TRBV7-9 | TGTGCCAGCAGCAACTTGGACAGGGAGACCCAGTACTTC | CASSNLDRETQYF
TRBJ1-1 | - | once | TRBV29-1 | TGCAGCGTTGTGATTAGTGGGGGCGTGGGTACTGAAGCTTTCTTT | CSVVISGGVGTEAFF
TRBJ2-5 | - | - | TRBV11-3 | TGTGCCAGCAGCTTGGGGCCGCGGGAGACCCAGTACTTC | CASSLGPRETQYF
TRBJ2-7 | - | once | TRBV5-1 | TGCGCCAGCAGCTTGGCCTCGGGGTGGCGGTACGAGCAGTACTTC | CASSLASGWRYEQYF
TRBJ1-2 | - | - | TRBV12-3/TRBV12-4 | TGTGCCAGCAGTCAATCAGATTATGGCTACACCTTC | CASSQSDYGYTF
TRBJ1-6 | TRBD1 | - | TRBV3-1/TRBV3-2 | TGTGCCAGCAGCCAAGGGTCGCCAGGGGGCGCGGATTCACCCCTCCACTTT | CASSQGSPGGADSPLHF
TRBJ2-3 | TRBD2 | - | TRBV15 | TGTGCCACCAGCACCTGGGGGGGGACCGCAGATACGCAGTATTTT | CATSTWGGTADTQYF
TRBJ1-4 | - | - | TRBV23-1 | TGCGCCAGCAGTCAATTGGTATGGCAGGTGGCTAAAGGCGAAAAACTGTTTTTT | CASSQLVWQVAKGEKLFF
TRBJ1-2 | TRBD1 | - | TRBV28 | TGTGCCAGCACCGAGGGGGACAGGGTTTTCCGTGGCTACACCTTC | CASTEGDRVFRGYTF
TRBJ2-1 | TRBD1 | - | TRBV7-9 | TGTGCCAGCAGCTTAACAAACATGGACAGGGGGACCAGGGAGCAGTTCTTC | CASSLTNMDRGTREQFF
TRBJ2-2 | - | - | TRBV28 | TGTGCCAGCAGTTTAACAGGGGGGGTCCCCGGGGAGCTGTTTTTT | CASSLTGGVPGELFF
TRBJ1-5 | - | - | TRBV6-5 | TGTGCCAGCGTAGACAGTTACAATCAGCCCCAGCATTTT | CASVDSYNQPQHF
TRBJ2-1 | TRBD2 | - | TRBV2 | TGTGCCAGCGGGCGGGAGCGGGAGAAATTTGAGCAGTTCTTC | CASGREREKFEQFF
TRBJ2-2 | - | - | TRBV28 | TGTGCCAGCAGTTTATCCGCAGGGTCGAGGGAGCTGTTTTTT | CASSLSAGSRELFF
TRBJ2-1 | TRBD2 | - | TRBV19 | TGTGCCAGTAGTATATCTCGCGGGACTAGCGGATACAATGAGCAGTTCTTC | CASSISRGTSGYNEQFF
TRBJ1-2 | - | - | TRBV7-3 | TGTGCCAGCAGTCCTGGGGGGGAACCCACAGGCTATGGCTACACCTTC | CASSPGGEPTGYGYTF
TRBJ2-5 | TRBD2 | once | TRBV5-4 | TGTGCCAGCAGCTCAGAACTAGCGGGGCAGGGGAGGGAGACCCAGTACTTC | CASSSELAGQGRETQYF
TRBJ2-7 | - | - | TRBV5-1 | TGCGCCAGCAGCTTGGAACCCCCTTATGCGGATCAGTACTTC | CASSLEPPYADQYF
TRBJ1-2 | - | - | TRBV30 | TGTGCCTGGAGTGTAGACTACAACTATGGCTACACCTTC | CAWSVDYNYGYTF
TRBJ2-7 | - | - | TRBV7-9 | TGTGCCAGCAGCGGTCAGTCGCTCTCCTACGAGCAGTACTTC | CASSGQSLSYEQYF
TRBJ1-1 | - | - | TRBV7-6 | TGTGCCAGCAGCTTACAGGGGCGGACTGAAGCTTTCTTT | CASSLQGRTEAFF
TRBJ1-4 | TRBD1 | once | TRBV7-9 | TGTGCCAGCAGCTTAGATGGGACAGAGAATGAAAAACTGTTTTTT | CASSLDGTENEKLFF
TRBJ2-7 | TRBD1 | once | TRBV10-3 | TGTGCCATCAGTAAACAGGGGGTGTTGTCCTACGAGCAGTACTTC | CAISKQGVLSYEQYF
TRBJ2-1 | TRBD2 | once | TRBV11-3 | TGTGCCAGCGAGCGGGAGTCCGGCTACAATGAGCAGTTCTTC | CASERESGYNEQFF
TRBJ1-1 | - | - | TRBV6-4 | TGTGCCAGCAGTGAAACGCGCGGCACTGAAGCTTTCTTT | CASSETRGTEAFF
TRBJ2-3 | - | - | TRBV2 | TGTGCCAGCAAAGGAGGTCGGAGTCCTAATACGCAGTATTTT | CASKGGRSPNTQYF
TRBJ2-7 | TRBD2 | few | TRBV3-1/TRBV3-2 | TGTGCCAGCAGCCAAGGTCCCTGGACTAGCAACGAGCAGTACTTC | CASSQGPWTSNEQYF
TRBJ1-1 | TRBD1 | once | TRBV14 | TGTGCCAGCAGCCAAGGACAGGGGACTGAAGCTTTCTTT | CASSQGQGTEAFF
TRBJ2-5 | - | - | TRBV2 | TGTGCCAGCACCCCGGGAGGACAGGGTCTGGAGACCCAGTACTTC | CASTPGGQGLETQYF
TRBJ1-1 | - | - | TRBV7-9 | TGTGCCAGCAGCTGGGAGGGTAGGACTGAAGCTTTCTTT | CASSWEGRTEAFF
TRBJ2-6 | - | once | TRBV5-1 | TGCGCCAGCAGCCCCTTGGGGGGTGGGGCCAACGTCCTGACTTTC | CASSPLGGGANVLTF
TRBJ2-3 | - | - | TRBV4-1 | TGCGCCAGCAGCCAAGATCTTGGCGCGGCCACAGATACGCAGTATTTT | CASSQDLGAATDTQYF
TRBJ1-1 | TRBD1 | - | TRBV11-2 | TGTGCCAGCAGCCCCAAGGGACAGGGGATCATGAACACTGAAGCTTTCTTT | CASSPKGQGIMNTEAFF
TRBJ1-1 | - | - | TRBV18 | TGTGCCAGCTCACCATCGCGGGACGAAGCTTTCTTT | CASSPSRDEAFF
TRBJ1-3 | TRBD1 | - | TRBV19 | TGTGCCAGTAGGACAACAGGGGGAAATACTGGTGGAAACACCATATATTTT | CASRTTGGNTGGNTIYF
TRBJ1-2 | TRBD1 | - | TRBV7-2 | TGTGCCAGCAGCCCACAGGGGACAGCCTTTACTAACTATGGCTACACCTTC | CASSPQGTAFTNYGYTF
TRBJ1-1 | TRBD1 | - | TRBV3-1/TRBV3-2 | TGTGCCAGCAGCCAAGTCGGGACAGGGGTGAGGAACACTGAAGCTTTCTTT | CASSQVGTGVRNTEAFF
TRBJ1-6 | - | - | TRBV4-1 | TGCGCCAGCAGCCAAAAGAATACGGGAGCAAGGAAGGACTCCTATAATTCACCCCTCCACTTT | CASSQKNTGARKDSYNSPLHF
TRBJ1-2 | TRBD1 | - | TRBV16 | TGTGCCAGCAGCCAAACGGACAGGATACTCTATGGCTACACCTTC | CASSQTDRILYGYTF
TRBJ1-2 | - | - | TRBV3-1/TRBV3-2 | TGTGCCAGCAGCCAAGGGTCAGCTAACTATGGCTACACCTTC | CASSQGSANYGYTF
TRBJ1-4 | TRBD1 | - | TRBV7-6 | TGTGCCAGCAGGCGCCAGGGACAGGGGTATGAAAAACTGTTTTTT | CASRRQGQGYEKLFF
TRBJ1-1 | TRBD1 | - | TRBV6-5 | TGTGCCAGCCGAAAAACAGGGGCGTCAGAAGCTTTCTTT | CASRKTGASEAFF
TRBJ2-7 | - | once | TRBV20-1 | TGCAGTGCTAGTCTTCAGGGGGGTGCGACCTACGAGCAGTACTTC | CSASLQGGATYEQYF